The TCR beta chain described here comes from a study of control samples from healthy donors and cancer patients. The CDR3 is made up of 14 amino acids. Trimming took 4 bases from V and 3 from J, leaving 13 bases between them. CDR1 and CDR2 (germline): SGHVS, FQNEAQ. Clones were read by immunoSEQ multiplex PCR, and TCRdb kept only the in-frame ones, dropping some. The sample contains 55,000 to 90,000 clones, under 90% of which appear only once. The rearrangement uses TRBV7-8 and TRBJ2-7, with D perhaps TRBD1 (6 bases). Sequences were obtained from blood. The TCR sequence derives from a man in his fifties or sixties in good health. CDR3 region: CASSSTAQGYEQYF. CDR3 DNA sequence: TGTGCCAGCAGCTCAACCGCACAGGGCTACGAGCAGTACTTC.